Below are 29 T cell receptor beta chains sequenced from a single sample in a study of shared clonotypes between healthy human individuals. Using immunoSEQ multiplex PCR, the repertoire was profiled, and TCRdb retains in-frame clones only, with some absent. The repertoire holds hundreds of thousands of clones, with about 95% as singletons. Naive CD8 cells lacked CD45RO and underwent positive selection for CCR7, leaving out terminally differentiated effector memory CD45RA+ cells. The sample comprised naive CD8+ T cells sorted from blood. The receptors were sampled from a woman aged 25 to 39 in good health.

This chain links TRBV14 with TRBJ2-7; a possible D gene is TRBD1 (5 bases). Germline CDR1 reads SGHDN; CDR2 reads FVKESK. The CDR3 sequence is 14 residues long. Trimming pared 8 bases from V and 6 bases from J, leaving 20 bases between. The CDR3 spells CASSLVYRMGEQYF. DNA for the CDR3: TGTGCCAGCTCGCTTGTTTACAGGATGGGCGAGCAGTACTTC.

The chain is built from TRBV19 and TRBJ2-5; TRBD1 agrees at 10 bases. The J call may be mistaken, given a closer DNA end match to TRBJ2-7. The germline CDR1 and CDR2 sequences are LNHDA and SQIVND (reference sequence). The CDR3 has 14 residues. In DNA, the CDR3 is TGTGCCAGTAGTGCGGGACAGGGGACCTACGAGCAGTACTTC. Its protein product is CASSAGQGTYEQYF.

CDR3 in amino acids: CASSLAQGTSGQETQYF. The CDR3 DNA reads TGTGCCAGCAGCTTAGCACAGGGAACTAGCGGCCAAGAGACCCAGTACTTC. The gene calls are TRBV7-9 and TRBJ2-5; 8 positions agree with TRBD2. Unmatched junction bases numbered 7, after V lost 0 bases and J lost 1 base. Per the germline V gene, CDR1 is SEHNR and CDR2 is FQNEAQ (reference sequence). CDR3 length: 17 amino acids. The full variable domain, rest sourced from reference TRBV7-9 and TRBJ2-5, is DTGVSQNPRHKITKRGQNVTFRCDPISEHNRLYWYRQTLGQGPEFLTYFQNEAQLEKSRLLSDRFSAERPKGSFSTLEIQRTEQGDSAMYLCASSLAQGTSGQETQYFGPGTRLLVL.

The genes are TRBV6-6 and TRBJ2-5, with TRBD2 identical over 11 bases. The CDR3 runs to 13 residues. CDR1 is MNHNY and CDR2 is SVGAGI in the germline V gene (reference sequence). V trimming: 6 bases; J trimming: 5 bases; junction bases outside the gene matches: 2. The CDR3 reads CASSRTSGETQYF. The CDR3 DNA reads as TGTGCCAGCAGCCGGACTAGCGGGGAGACCCAGTACTTC.

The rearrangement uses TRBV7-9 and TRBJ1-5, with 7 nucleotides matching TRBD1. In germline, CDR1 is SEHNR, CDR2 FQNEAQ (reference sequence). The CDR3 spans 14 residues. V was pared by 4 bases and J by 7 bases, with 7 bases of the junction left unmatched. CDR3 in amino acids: CASSSTGLGQPQHF. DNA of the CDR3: TGTGCCAGCAGCTCGACAGGGTTAGGGCAGCCCCAGCATTTT.

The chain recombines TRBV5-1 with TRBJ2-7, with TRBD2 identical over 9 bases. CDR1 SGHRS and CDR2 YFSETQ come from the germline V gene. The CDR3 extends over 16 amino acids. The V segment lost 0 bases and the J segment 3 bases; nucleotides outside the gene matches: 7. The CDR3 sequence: CASSLGGTSLSYEQYF. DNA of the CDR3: TGCGCCAGCAGCTTGGGGGGGACTAGCTTGAGCTACGAGCAGTACTTC. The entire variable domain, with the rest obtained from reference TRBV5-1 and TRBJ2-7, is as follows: KAGVTQTPRYLIKTRGQQVTLSCSPISGHRSVSWYQQTPGQGLQFLFEYFSETQRNKGNFPGRFSGRQFSNSRSEMNVSTLELGDSALYLCASSLGGTSLSYEQYFGPGTRLTVT.

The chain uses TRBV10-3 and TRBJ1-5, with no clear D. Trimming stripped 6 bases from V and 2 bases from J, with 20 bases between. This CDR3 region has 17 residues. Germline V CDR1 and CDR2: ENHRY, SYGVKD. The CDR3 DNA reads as TGTGCCATCAGCGACGCCTCAGACCCAGGAGGCAATCAGCCCCAGCATTTT. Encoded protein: CAISDASDPGGNQPQHF.

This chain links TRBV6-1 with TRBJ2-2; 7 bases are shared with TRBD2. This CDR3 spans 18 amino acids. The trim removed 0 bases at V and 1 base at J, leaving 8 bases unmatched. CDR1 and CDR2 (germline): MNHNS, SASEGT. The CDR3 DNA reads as TGTGCCAGCAGTGAAGCGCTTCTTGGGAGGGGGAACACCGGGGAGCTGTTTTTT. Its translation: CASSEALLGRGNTGELFF.

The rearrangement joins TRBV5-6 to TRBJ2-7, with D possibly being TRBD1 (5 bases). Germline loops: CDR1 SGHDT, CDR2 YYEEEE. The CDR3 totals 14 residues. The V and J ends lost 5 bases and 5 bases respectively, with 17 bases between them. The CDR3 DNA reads TGTGCCAGCAGTAGGGCCGGCAGGGTCGACGAGCAGTACTTC. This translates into CASSRAGRVDEQYF. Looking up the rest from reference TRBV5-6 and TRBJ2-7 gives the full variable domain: DAGVTQSPTHLIKTRGQQVTLRCSPKSGHDTVSWYQQALGQGPQFIFQYYEEEERQRGNFPDRFSGHQFPNYSSELNVNALLLGDSALYLCASSRAGRVDEQYFGPGTRLTVT.

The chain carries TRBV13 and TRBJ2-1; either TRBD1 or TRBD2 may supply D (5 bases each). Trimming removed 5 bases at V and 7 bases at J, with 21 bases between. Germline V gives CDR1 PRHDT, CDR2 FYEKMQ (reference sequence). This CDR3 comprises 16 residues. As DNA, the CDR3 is TGTGCCAGCAGCCACCCTAACGAGGGGCCAGGTAATGAGCAGTTCTTC. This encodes CASSHPNEGPGNEQFF.

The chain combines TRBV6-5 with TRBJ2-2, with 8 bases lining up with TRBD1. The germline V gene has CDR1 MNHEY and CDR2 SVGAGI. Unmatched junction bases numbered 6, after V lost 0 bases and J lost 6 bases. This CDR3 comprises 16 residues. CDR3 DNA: TGTGCCAGCAGTTACTCGACAGGGGAGTGGGCCGGGGAGCTGTTTTTT. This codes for CASSYSTGEWAGELFF.

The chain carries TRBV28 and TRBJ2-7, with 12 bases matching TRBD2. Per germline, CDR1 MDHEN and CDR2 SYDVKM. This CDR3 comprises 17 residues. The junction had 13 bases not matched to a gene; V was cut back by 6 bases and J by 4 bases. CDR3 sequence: CASSPILAGGPGYEQYF. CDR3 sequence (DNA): TGTGCCAGCAGCCCTATTCTAGCGGGAGGGCCAGGATACGAGCAGTACTTC.

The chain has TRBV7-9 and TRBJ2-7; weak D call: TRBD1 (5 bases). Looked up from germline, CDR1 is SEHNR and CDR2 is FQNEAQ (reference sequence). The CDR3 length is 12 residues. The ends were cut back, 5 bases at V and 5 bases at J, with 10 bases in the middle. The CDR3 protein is CASSPDRDEQYF. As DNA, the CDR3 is TGTGCCAGCAGCCCAGACAGAGACGAGCAGTACTTC.

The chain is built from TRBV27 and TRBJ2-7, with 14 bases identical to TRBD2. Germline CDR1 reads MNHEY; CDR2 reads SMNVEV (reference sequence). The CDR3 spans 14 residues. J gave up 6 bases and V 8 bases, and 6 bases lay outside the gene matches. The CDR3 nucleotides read TGTGCCAGCGCCCAGGGACTAGCGGGAGTCGAGCAGTACTTC. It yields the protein CASAQGLAGVEQYF.

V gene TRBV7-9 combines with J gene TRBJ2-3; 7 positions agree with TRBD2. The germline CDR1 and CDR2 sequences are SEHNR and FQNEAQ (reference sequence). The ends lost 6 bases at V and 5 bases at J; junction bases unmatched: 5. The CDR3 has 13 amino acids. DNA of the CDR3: TGTGCCAGCAGGCACGGCGGGGGAGATACGCAGTATTTT. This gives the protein CASRHGGGDTQYF. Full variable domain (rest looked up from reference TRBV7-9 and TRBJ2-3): DTGVSQNPRHKITKRGQNVTFRCDPISEHNRLYWYRQTLGQGPEFLTYFQNEAQLEKSRLLSDRFSAERPKGSFSTLEIQRTEQGDSAMYLCASRHGGGDTQYFGPGTRLTVL.

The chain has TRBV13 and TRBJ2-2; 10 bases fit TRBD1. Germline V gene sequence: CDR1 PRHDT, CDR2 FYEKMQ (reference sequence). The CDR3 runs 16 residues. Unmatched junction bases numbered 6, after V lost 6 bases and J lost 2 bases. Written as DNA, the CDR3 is TGTGCCAGCAGTCCGGACAGGGGGTCAAACACCGGGGAGCTGTTTTTT. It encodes CASSPDRGSNTGELFF.

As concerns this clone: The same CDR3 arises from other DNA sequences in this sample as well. CDR3 protein: CASRDYEQYF. The CDR3 nucleotides are TGCGCCAGCAGAGACTACGAGCAGTACTTC. The genes are TRBV10-2 and TRBJ2-7; no reliable D call. The germline V gene has CDR1 WSHSY and CDR2 SAAADI. V dropped 6 bases and J dropped 3 bases, with 3 bases sitting between them. The CDR3 has 10 residues.

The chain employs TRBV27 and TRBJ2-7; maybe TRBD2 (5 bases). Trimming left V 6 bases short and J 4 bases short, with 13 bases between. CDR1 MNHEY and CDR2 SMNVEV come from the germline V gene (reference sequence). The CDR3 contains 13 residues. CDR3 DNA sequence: TGTGCCAGCAGGCCGGGAATATTATACGAGCAGTACTTC. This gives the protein CASRPGILYEQYF.

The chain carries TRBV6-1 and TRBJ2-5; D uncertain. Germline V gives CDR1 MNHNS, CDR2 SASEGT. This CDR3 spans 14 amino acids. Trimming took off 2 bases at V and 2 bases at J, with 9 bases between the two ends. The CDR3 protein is CASSENSRQETQYF. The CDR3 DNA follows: TGTGCCAGCAGTGAAAACAGCAGACAAGAGACCCAGTACTTC.

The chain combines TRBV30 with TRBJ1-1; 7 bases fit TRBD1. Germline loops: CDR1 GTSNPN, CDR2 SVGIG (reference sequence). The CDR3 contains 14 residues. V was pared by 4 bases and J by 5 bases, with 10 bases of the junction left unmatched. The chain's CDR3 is CAWKLLTGTTEAFF. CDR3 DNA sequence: TGTGCCTGGAAACTTTTGACAGGGACTACTGAAGCTTTCTTT.

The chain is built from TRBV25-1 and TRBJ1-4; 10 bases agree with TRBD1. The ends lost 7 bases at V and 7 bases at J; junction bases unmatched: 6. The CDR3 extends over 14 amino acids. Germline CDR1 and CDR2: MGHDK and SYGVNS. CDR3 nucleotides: TGTGCCAGCACCTCGGGACAGGGGTTTGAAAAACTGTTTTTT. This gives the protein CASTSGQGFEKLFF.

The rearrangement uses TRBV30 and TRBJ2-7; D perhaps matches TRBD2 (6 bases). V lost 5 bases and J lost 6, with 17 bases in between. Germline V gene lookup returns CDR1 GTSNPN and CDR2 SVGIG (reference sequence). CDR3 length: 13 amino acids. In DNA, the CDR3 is TGTGCCTGGGGAATGGAGTCGGAGGGCGAGCAGTACTTC. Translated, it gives CAWGMESEGEQYF.

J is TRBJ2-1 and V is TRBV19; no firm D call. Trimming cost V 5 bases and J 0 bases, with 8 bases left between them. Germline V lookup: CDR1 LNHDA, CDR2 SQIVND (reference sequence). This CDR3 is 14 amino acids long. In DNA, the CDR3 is TGTGCCAGTAGTTATTCCCGCTCCTACAATGAGCAGTTCTTC. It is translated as CASSYSRSYNEQFF.

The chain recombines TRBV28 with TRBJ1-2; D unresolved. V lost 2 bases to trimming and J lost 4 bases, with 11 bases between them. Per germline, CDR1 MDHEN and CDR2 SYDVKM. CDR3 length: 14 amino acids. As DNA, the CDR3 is TGTGCCAGCAGTTTAGAGCCGGATCGCTATGGCTACACCTTC. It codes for CASSLEPDRYGYTF.

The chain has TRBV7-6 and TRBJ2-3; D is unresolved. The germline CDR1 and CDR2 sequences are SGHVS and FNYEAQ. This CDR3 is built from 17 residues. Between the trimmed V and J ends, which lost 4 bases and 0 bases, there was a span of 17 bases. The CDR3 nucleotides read TGTGCCAGCAGCTCCCGATTGGACGCCACTAGCACAGATACGCAGTATTTT. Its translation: CASSSRLDATSTDTQYF.

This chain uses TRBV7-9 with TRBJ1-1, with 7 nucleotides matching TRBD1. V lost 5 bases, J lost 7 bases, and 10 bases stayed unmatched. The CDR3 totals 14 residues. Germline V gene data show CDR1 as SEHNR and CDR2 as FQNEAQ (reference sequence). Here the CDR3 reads CASSRPGTEGEAFF. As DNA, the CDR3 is TGTGCCAGCAGCCGCCCTGGGACAGAAGGTGAAGCTTTCTTT.

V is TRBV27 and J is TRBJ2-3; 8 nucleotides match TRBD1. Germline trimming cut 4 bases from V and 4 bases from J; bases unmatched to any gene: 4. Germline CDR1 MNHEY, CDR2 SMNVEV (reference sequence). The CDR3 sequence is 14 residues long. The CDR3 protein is CASSWTGLADTQYF. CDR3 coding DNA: TGTGCCAGCAGTTGGACAGGGTTGGCAGATACGCAGTATTTT.

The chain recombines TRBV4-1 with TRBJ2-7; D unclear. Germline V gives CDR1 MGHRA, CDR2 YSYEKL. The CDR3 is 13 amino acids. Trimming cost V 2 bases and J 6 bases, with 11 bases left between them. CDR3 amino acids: CASSQHPFVEQYF. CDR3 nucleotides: TGCGCCAGCAGCCAACACCCCTTCGTCGAGCAGTACTTC.

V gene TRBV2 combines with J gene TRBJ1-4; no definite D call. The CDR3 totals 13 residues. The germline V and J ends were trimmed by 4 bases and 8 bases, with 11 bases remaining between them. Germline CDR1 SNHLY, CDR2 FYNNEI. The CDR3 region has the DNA TGTGCCAGCAGTGGGCGGCCCGAAGAAAAACTGTTTTTT. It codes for CASSGRPEEKLFF.